These T cell receptor beta chains were read from a single sample in a study of beta chain features in type 1 diabetes. Assay: immunoSEQ multiplex PCR; the TCRdb copy retains only in-frame clones and omits some. The sample has 150,000 to 180,000 clones; over 9% are singletons. What was sequenced was central memory CD4+ T cells from blood. The origin of the receptors is a man aged 25 to 45 with type 1 diabetes. Each CDR3 is given with its conserved first and last residue. D genes are given only for firm matches. A row's size may be missing; if present it is once, few, many or a size class.

TRBD2	few	TRBV5-1	TRBJ2-3	TGCGCCAGCAATCCCCTAGCGGGAGTAGATACGCAGTATTTT	CASNPLAGVDTQYF
-	few	TRBV25-1	TRBJ2-3	TGTGCCAGCAGTGACCCGAACAGAGATACGCAGTATTTT	CASSDPNRDTQYF
TRBD1	-	TRBV27	TRBJ1-2	TGTGCCAGCAGCCCCAAGGGGGACAGGGTCAGTCTTGGCCAGGGCTACACCTTC	CASSPKGDRVSLGQGYTF
TRBD2	-	TRBV28	TRBJ2-1	TGTGCCAGCAGTTCTGGACTAGCGGGCAATGAGCAGTTCTTC	CASSSGLAGNEQFF
TRBD2	-	TRBV7-3	TRBJ2-3	TGTGCCAGCAGCCCGAATGGGGCGGGAGCCGAGTATTTT	CASSPNGAGAEYF
TRBD1	-	TRBV5-1	TRBJ2-5	TGCGCCAGCAGCCCCGGCGGGACAGGCGTACAAGAGACCCAGTACTTC	CASSPGGTGVQETQYF
-	-	TRBV2	TRBJ2-1	TGTGCCAGCAGTGACCGGGAGAAGCCGTTCTTC	CASSDREKPFF
-	few	TRBV4-2	TRBJ1-2	TGTGCCAGCAGCCAAGACGATGCGGGGGCCTATGGCTACACCTTC	CASSQDDAGAYGYTF
-	-	TRBV29-1	TRBJ1-5	TGCAGCGCAAGGACGGGGTGGGATCAGCCCCAGCATTTT	CSARTGWDQPQHF
-	-	TRBV6-1	TRBJ2-5	TGTGCCAGCTCCCTCCAAGAGACCCAGTACTTC	CASSLQETQYF
-	few	TRBV7-2	TRBJ2-7	TGTGCCAGCAGCTTCACAGGGACGGAGAGTGTATACGAGCAGTACTTC	CASSFTGTESVYEQYF
-	-	TRBV9	TRBJ1-5	TGTGCCAGCAGCGTAGGGCCCGATCAGCCCCAGCATTTT	CASSVGPDQPQHF
TRBD1	few	TRBV5-1	TRBJ2-3	TGCGCCAGCAGCTCAGACAGGGGGGGAGATACGCAGTATTTT	CASSSDRGGDTQYF
-	few	TRBV13	TRBJ2-3	TGTGCCAGCAGGCGGAGAGTCGGGATAGATACGCAGTATTTT	CASRRRVGIDTQYF
TRBD2	few	TRBV23-1	TRBJ2-3	TGCGCCAGCAGTCAATCAACTAGCGGGAGGCGGACAGATACGCAGTATTTT	CASSQSTSGRRTDTQYF
TRBD2	-	TRBV2	TRBJ2-5	TGTGCCAGCAGCCTAGGACTAGACGTAGAGACCCAGTACTTC	CASSLGLDVETQYF
TRBD1	-	TRBV7-2	TRBJ2-6	TGTGCCAGTGGCAGGGGGACTGGGGCCAACGTCCTGACTTTC	CASGRGTGANVLTF
-	few	TRBV25-1	TRBJ1-4	TGTGCCAGCAGTGGGTACACGGCGGGGAATGAAAAACTGTTTTTT	CASSGYTAGNEKLFF
TRBD2	-	TRBV27	TRBJ2-1	TGTGCCAGCAGTTTTAGAGCGGGAGCCGGAAACAATGAGCAGTTCTTC	CASSFRAGAGNNEQFF
TRBD2	few	TRBV30	TRBJ2-7	TGTGCCTGGGCCGGGAGGAGGACCTACGAGCAGTACTTC	CAWAGRRTYEQYF
-	few	TRBV7-8	TRBJ2-5	TGTGCCAGCAGCGCAATAGTCCAAGAGACCCAGTACTTC	CASSAIVQETQYF
-	-	TRBV28	TRBJ2-7	TGTGCCAGCAGTCTGTTGCCGGACATAACATCCTACGAGCAGTACTTC	CASSLLPDITSYEQYF
-	-	TRBV28	TRBJ2-1	TGTGCCAGCAGTTCGCTCGGGCAGGGCGCCAATGAGCAGTTCTTC	CASSSLGQGANEQFF
-	-	TRBV2	TRBJ1-5	TGTGCCAGCAATGTACAGGCTCAGCCCCAGCATTTT	CASNVQAQPQHF
-	few	TRBV28	TRBJ2-5	TGTGCCAGCAGTTTACCTTCCGGTCAGACCCAGTACTTC	CASSLPSGQTQYF
TRBD2	few	TRBV7-3	TRBJ2-3	TGTGCCAGCAGCTCCCCCCGAGGAGCGGGGGGGGACACAGATACGCAGTATTTT	CASSSPRGAGGDTDTQYF
TRBD2	-	TRBV29-1	TRBJ2-7	TGCAGCGTTGAACGGGGGGATGGAGGATACGAGCAGTACTTC	CSVERGDGGYEQYF
-	-	TRBV29-1	TRBJ2-7	TGCAGCGTTGAACAGGTGTCTGGCTCCTACGAGCAGTACTTC	CSVEQVSGSYEQYF
TRBD2	-	TRBV19	TRBJ2-3	TGTGCCAGTAGTATTCCGAGCGGGAGAGCAGATACGCAGTATTTT	CASSIPSGRADTQYF
-	few	TRBV2	TRBJ1-4	TGTGCCAGCAGTGGAGAGGGAGAAAAACTGTTTTTT	CASSGEGEKLFF
-	few	TRBV25-1	TRBJ1-5	TGTGCCAGCAGCGGACAGACTAGCAATCAGCCCCAGCATTTT	CASSGQTSNQPQHF
-	-	TRBV7-9	TRBJ1-1	TGTGCCAGCAGCATCTCTCCTAGAGGAACTGAAGCTTTCTTT	CASSISPRGTEAFF
-	-	TRBV18	TRBJ2-1	TGTGCCAGCTCAGGCGAAGAGGGAGGCTCCTACAATGAGCAGTTCTTC	CASSGEEGGSYNEQFF
-	few	TRBV5-4	TRBJ2-1	TGTGCCAGCAGCCGGGAGCTAGCGGGAACAGGGGGTGAGCAGTTCTTC	CASSRELAGTGGEQFF
-	few	TRBV2	TRBJ2-1	TGTGCCAGCAGTGCGGAGGTGAATGAGCAGTTCTTC	CASSAEVNEQFF
TRBD2	few	TRBV7-6	TRBJ2-5	TGTGCCAGCAGCTTAGGGACTAGTGAGACCCAGTACTTC	CASSLGTSETQYF
TRBD1	-	TRBV11-2	TRBJ2-2	TGTGCCAGCGCGGGGACAGGCCTGAACACCGGGGAGCTGTTTTTT	CASAGTGLNTGELFF